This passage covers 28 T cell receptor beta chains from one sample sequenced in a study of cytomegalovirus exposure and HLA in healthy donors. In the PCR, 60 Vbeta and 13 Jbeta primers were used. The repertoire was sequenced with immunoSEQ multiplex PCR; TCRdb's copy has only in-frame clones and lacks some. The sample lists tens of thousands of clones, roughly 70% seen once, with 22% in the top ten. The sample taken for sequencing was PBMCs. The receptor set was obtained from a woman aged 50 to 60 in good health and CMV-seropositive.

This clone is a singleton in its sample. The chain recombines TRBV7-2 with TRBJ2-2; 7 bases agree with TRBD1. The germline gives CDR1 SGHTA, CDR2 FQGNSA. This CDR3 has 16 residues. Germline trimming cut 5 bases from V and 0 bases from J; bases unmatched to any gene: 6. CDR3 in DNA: TGTGCCAGCAGCAAGCAGGGACAGCCGAACACCGGGGAGCTGTTTTTT. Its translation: CASSKQGQPNTGELFF. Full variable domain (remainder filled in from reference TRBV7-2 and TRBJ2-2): GAGVSQSPSNKVTEKGKDVELRCDPISGHTALYWYRQSLGQGLEFLIYFQGNSAPDKSGLPSDRFSAERTGGSVSTLTIQRTQQEDSAVYLCASSKQGQPNTGELFFGEGSRLTVL.

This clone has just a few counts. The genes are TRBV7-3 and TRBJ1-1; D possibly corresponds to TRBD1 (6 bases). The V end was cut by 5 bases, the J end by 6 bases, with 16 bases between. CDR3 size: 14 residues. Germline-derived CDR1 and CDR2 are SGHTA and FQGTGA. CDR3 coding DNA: TGTGCCAGCAGCCCGAAAGGGGGAAGGGCTGAAGCTTTCTTT. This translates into CASSPKGGRAEAFF.

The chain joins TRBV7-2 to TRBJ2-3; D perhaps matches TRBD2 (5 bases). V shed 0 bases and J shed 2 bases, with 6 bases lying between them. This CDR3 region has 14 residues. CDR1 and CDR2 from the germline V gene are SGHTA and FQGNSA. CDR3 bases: TGTGCCAGCAGCTTAGCGGGAGACACAGATACGCAGTATTTT. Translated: CASSLAGDTDTQYF.

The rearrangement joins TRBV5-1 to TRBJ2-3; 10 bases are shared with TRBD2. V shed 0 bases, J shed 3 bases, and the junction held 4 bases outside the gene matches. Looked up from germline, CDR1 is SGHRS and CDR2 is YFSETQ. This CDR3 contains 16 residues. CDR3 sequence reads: CASSLESGGATDTQYF. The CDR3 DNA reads TGCGCCAGCAGCTTGGAGAGCGGGGGGGCTACAGATACGCAGTATTTT.

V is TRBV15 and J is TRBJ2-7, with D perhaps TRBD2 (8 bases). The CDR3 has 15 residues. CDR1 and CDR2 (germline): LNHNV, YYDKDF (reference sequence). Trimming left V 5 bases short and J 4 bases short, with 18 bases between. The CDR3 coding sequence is TGTGCCACCAGCGAGGGGGCAGCGGGAGTTTACGAGCAGTACTTC. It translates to CATSEGAAGVYEQYF.

CDR3 residues: CATSRLAGPSQKFF. The CDR3 region has the DNA TGTGCCACCAGCAGACTAGCGGGACCCTCTCAGAAGTTCTTC. V usage is TRBV15 and J usage is TRBJ2-1; 9 positions match TRBD2. J gave up 14 bases and V 2 bases, and 10 bases lay outside the gene matches. The CDR3 totals 14 residues. The V gene's germline CDR1 is LNHNV and CDR2 YYDKDF (reference sequence).

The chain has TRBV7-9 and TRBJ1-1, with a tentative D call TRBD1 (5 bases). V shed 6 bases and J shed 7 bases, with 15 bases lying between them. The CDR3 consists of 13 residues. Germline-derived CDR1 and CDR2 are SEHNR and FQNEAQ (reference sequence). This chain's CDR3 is CASRRRGGVEAFF. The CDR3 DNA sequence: TGTGCCAGCAGACGGAGGGGAGGGGTTGAAGCTTTCTTT.

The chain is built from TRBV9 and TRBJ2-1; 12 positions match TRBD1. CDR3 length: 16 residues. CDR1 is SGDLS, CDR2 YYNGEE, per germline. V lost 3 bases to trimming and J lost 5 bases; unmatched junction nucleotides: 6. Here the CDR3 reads CASSAPGQGANNEQFF. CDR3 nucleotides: TGTGCCAGCAGCGCCCCGGGACAGGGGGCGAACAATGAGCAGTTCTTC.

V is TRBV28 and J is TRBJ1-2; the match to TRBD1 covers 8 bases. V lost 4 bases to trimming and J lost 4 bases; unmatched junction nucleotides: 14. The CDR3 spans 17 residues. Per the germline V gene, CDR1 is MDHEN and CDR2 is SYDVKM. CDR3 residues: CASSSPPGGTLGYGYTF. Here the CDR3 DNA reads TGTGCCAGCAGTTCTCCCCCAGGGGGCACTCTAGGCTATGGCTACACCTTC.

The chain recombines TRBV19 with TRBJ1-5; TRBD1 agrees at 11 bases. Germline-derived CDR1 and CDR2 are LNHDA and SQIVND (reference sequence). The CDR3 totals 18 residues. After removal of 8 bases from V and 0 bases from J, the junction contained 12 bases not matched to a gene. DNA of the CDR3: TGTGCCAGTCTCGTTACCGGGACAGGGGGTTTTAGCAATCAGCCCCAGCATTTT. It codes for CASLVTGTGGFSNQPQHF.

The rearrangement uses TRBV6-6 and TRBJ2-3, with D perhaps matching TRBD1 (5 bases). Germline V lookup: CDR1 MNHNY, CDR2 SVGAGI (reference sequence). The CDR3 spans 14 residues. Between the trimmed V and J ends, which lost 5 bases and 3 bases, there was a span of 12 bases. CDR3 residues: CASSPPGATDTQYF. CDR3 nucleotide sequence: TGTGCCAGCAGTCCGCCTGGGGCAACAGATACGCAGTATTTT.

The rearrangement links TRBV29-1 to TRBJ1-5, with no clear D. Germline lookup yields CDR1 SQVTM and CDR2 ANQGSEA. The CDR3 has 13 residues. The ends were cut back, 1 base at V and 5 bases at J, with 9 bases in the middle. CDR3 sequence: CSVEVTGDQPQHF. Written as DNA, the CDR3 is TGCAGCGTTGAAGTTACCGGGGATCAGCCCCAGCATTTT.

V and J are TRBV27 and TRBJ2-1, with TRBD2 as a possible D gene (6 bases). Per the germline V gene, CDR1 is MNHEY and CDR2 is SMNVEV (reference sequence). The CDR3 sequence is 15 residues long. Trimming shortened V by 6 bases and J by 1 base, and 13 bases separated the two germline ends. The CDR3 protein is CASSPGLRSYNEQFF. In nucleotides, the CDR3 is TGTGCCAGCAGCCCGGGACTTCGTTCCTACAATGAGCAGTTCTTC.

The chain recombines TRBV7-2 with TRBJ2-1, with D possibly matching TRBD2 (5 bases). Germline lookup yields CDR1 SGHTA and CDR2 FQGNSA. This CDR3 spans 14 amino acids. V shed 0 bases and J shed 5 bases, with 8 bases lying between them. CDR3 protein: CASSLAGSNNEQFF. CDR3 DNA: TGTGCCAGCAGCTTAGCGGGGAGCAACAATGAGCAGTTCTTC.

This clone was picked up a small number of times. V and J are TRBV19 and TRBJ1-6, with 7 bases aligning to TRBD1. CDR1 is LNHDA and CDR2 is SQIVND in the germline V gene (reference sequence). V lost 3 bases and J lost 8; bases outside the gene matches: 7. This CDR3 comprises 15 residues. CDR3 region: CASSIIQGTDSPLHF. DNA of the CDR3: TGTGCCAGTAGTATCATACAGGGGACCGATTCACCCCTCCACTTT.

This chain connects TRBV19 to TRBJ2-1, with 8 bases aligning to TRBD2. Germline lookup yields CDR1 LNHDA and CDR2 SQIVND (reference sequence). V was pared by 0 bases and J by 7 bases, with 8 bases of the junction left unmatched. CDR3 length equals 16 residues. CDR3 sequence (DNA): TGTGCCAGTAGTATAGATGCGGGGGGAACAAGGAATGAGCAGTTCTTC. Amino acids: CASSIDAGGTRNEQFF.

The CDR3 spells CASSPRGNTEAFF. CDR3 coding DNA: TGTGCCAGCAGCCCCAGGGGGAACACTGAAGCTTTCTTT. V gene TRBV6-5 combines with J gene TRBJ1-1, with a tentative D call TRBD1 (6 bases). CDR3 size: 13 residues. CDR1 MNHEY and CDR2 SVGAGI come from the germline V gene. V lost 6 bases and J lost 1, with 9 bases in between.

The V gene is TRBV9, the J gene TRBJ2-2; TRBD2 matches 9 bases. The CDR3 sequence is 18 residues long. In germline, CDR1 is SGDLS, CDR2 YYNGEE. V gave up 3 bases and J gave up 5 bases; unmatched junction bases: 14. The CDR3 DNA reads TGTGCCAGCAGCGCTGAACTAGCGCTAGCGGGGCGAACCGGGGAGCTGTTTTTT. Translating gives CASSAELALAGRTGELFF.

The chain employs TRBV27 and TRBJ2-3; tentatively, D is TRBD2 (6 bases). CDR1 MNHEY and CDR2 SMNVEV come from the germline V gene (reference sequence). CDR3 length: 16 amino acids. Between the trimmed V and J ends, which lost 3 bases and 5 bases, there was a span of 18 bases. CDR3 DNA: TGTGCCAGCAGTTTTGGGCTCGGTTTCGGGAGAGATACGCAGTATTTT. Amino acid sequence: CASSFGLGFGRDTQYF.

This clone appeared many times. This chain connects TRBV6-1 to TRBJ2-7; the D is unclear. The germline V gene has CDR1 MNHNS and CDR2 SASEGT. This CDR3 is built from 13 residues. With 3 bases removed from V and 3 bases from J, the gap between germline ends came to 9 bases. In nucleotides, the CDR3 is TGTGCCAGCAGTGATCGCAGTCTCTACGAGCAGTACTTC. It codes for CASSDRSLYEQYF.

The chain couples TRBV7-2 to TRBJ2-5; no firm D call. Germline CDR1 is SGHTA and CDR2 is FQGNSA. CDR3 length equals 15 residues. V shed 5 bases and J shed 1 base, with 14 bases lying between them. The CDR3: CASSKSTVPQETQYF. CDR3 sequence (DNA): TGTGCCAGCAGCAAAAGCACGGTACCCCAAGAGACCCAGTACTTC.

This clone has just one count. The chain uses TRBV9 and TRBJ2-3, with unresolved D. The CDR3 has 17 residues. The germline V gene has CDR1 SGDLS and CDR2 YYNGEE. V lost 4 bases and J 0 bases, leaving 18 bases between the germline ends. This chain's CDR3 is CASSPRGERRSTDTQYF. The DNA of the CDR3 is TGTGCCAGCAGCCCCCGCGGAGAGAGGCGGAGCACAGATACGCAGTATTTT. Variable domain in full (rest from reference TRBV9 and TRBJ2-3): DSGVTQTPKHLITATGQRVTLRCSPRSGDLSVYWYQQSLDQGLQFLIQYYNGEERAKGNILERFSAQQFPDLHSELNLSSLELGDSALYFCASSPRGERRSTDTQYFGPGTRLTVL.

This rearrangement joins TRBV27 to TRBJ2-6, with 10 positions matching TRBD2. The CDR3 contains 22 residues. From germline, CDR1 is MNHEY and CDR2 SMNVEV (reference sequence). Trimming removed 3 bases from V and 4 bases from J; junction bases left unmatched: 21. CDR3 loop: CASSFAGFGAGGPGRGANVLTF. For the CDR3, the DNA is TGTGCCAGCAGTTTTGCAGGTTTCGGAGCGGGAGGGCCTGGGAGGGGGGCCAACGTCCTGACTTTC. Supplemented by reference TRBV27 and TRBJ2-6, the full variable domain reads EAQVTQNPRYLITVTGKKLTVTCSQNMNHEYMSWYRQDPGLGLRQIYYSMNVEVTDKGDVPEGYKVSRKEKRNFPLILESPSPNQTSLYFCASSFAGFGAGGPGRGANVLTFGAGSRLTVL.

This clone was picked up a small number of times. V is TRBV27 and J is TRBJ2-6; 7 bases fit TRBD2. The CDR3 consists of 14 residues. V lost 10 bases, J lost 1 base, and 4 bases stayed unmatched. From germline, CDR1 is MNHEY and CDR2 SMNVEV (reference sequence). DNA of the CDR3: TGTGCCACCTTGGGACTATCTGGGGCCAACGTCCTGACTTTC. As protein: CATLGLSGANVLTF.

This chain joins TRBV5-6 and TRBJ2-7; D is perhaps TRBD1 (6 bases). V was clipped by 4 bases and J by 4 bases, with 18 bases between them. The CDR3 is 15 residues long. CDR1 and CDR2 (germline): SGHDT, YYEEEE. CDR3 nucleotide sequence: TGTGCCAGCAGCCAGGACAGAGGCACAAGGTACGAGCAGTACTTC. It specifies CASSQDRGTRYEQYF. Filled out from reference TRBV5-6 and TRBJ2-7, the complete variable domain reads DAGVTQSPTHLIKTRGQQVTLRCSPKSGHDTVSWYQQALGQGPQFIFQYYEEEERQRGNFPDRFSGHQFPNYSSELNVNALLLGDSALYLCASSQDRGTRYEQYFGPGTRLTVT.

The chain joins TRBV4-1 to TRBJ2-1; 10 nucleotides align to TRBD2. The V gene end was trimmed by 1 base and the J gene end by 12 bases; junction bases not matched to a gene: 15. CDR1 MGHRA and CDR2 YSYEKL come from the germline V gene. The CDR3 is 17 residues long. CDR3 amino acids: CASSQVPGERGGDGQFF. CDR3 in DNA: TGCGCCAGCAGCCAAGTGCCTGGGGAGCGGGGGGGGGACGGGCAGTTCTTC.

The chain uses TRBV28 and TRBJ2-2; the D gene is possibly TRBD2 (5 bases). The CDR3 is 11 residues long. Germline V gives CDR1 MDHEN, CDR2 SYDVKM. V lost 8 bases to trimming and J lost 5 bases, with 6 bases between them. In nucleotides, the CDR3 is TGTGCCAGCCAGCGGACCGGGGAGCTGTTTTTT. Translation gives CASQRTGELFF. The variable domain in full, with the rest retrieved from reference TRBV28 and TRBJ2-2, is DVKVTQSSRYLVKRTGEKVFLECVQDMDHENMFWYRQDPGLGLRLIYFSYDVKMKEKGDIPEGYSVSREKKERFSLILESASTNQTSMYLCASQRTGELFFGEGSRLTVL.

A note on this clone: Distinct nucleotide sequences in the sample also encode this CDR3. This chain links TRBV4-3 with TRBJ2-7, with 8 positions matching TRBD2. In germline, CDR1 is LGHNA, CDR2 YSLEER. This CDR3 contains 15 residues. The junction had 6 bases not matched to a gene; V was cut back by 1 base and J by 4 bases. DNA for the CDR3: TGCGCCAGCAGCCAAGGGTCTAGCGGGCGGTACGAGCAGTACTTC. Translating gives CASSQGSSGRYEQYF.